This is a list of T cell receptor beta chains from one sample in a study of multiple sclerosis patients with progressive multifocal leukoencephalopathy. The table came from immunoSEQ multiplex PCR; TCRdb's copy has only in-frame clones and leaves some out. Among tens of thousands of clones listed, 85% to 90% were seen once. The sample in question was PBMCs, obtained from a patient treated with natalizumab. The receptors were sampled from a young woman with progressive multifocal leukoencephalopathy. Each CDR3 is given without its conserved first and last residue. Clone size, where shown, is once, few, many, or a class for clones that have expanded.

abundance,j_gene,v_gene,CDR3aa
NA,TRBJ1-2,TRBV5-6,ASSFQGADT
NA,TRBJ2-7,TRBV19,ASSIGTGHFSYEQY
NA,TRBJ1-1,TRBV4-2,ASSQDKVLRAEAF
once,TRBJ2-1,TRBV6-4,ASSDSSGTYNEQF
NA,TRBJ1-4,TRBV7-6,ASSQRDREREKLF
once,TRBJ2-3,TRBV30,AWSASTDTQY
NA,TRBJ1-4,TRBV7-9,ASSTPRGKPNEKLF
NA,NA,TRBV6-6,ASSYAARTGVYEQY
NA,TRBJ2-7,TRBV30,AWSPAGGPSNEQY
NA,TRBJ1-6,TRBV5-4,ASSLGAGSYNSPLH
NA,TRBJ2-3,TRBV5-6,ASSFSGRADTQY
NA,TRBJ2-7,TRBV7-9,ASSLAGDSSYEQY
NA,TRBJ1-1,TRBV5-1,ASSLGQGLNTEAF
NA,TRBJ2-7,TRBV7-9,ASSPGGAYEQY
NA,TRBJ2-2,TRBV11-1,ASSLSRGRNTGELF
NA,TRBJ2-1,TRBV21-1,ASSPGLAGSEQF
NA,TRBJ2-7,TRBV2,ASKEWGEQY
NA,TRBJ2-2,TRBV19,ASSIPPTGELF
NA,TRBJ2-1,TRBV5-4,ASSLRLSAGGGNEQF
NA,TRBJ2-5,TRBV6-4,ASSLAGKETQY
NA,TRBJ2-7,TRBV10-2,ASSQTGFPEQY
NA,TRBJ2-5,TRBV7-2,ASSLSLGQQETQY
NA,TRBJ2-1,TRBV9,ASSASGGVSYNEQF
NA,TRBJ1-6,TRBV2,AISGSANSPLH
NA,TRBJ2-1,TRBV5-1,ASSFGQSTYNEQF
few,TRBJ2-7,TRBV7-6,ASSLETSGSSYEQY